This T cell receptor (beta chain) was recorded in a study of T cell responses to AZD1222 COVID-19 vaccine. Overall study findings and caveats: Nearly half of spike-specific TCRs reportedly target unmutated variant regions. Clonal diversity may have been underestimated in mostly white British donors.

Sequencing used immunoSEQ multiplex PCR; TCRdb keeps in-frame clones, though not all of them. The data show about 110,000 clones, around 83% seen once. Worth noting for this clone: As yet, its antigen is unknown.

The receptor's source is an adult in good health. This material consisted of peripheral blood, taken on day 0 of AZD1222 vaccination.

CDR3 in amino acids: CASSQAWQGSIQYF. In nucleotides, the CDR3 is TGTGCCAGCAGCCAAGCGTGGCAGGGAAGCATTCAGTACTTC. V and J are TRBV3-1 (or the pseudogene TRBV3-2) and TRBJ2-4; D is possibly TRBD1 (5 bases). V gave up 1 base and J gave up 9 bases, with 13 bases separating them. CDR3 length: 14 residues. Germline CDR1 LGHDT, CDR2 YNNKEL (reference sequence).